This is a list of T cell receptor beta chains from one sample in a study of early T cells in non-severe SARS-CoV-2 infection. Using its own MiXCR run on the 5' RACE reads, TCRdb lists one record per CDR3 protein. The table includes some 67,000 distinct CDR3 sequences, roughly an eighth detected once. Sequencing was done on a sample of whole blood. The receptors stem from an adult who was a healthcare worker with PCR-confirmed SARS-CoV-2 infection or an uninfected control (not recorded which). Both conserved end residues are part of each CDR3. D genes are given only for firm matches. A clone size is listed for some rows: how often the clone was seen (once, few, many), or a class if it is expanded.

size	J	V	D	DNA	CDR3
few	TRBJ1-4	TRBV6-1	NA	TGTGCCAGCAGTGTGTCAGCTAATGAAAAACTGTTTTTT	CASSVSANEKLFF
many	TRBJ1-1	TRBV2	NA	TGTGCCAGCACCACGGGGGGGGTTAAAGGAGAAGCTTTCTTT	CASTTGGVKGEAFF
NA	TRBJ2-7	TRBV9	NA	TGTGCCAGCAGCGTAGTGACTGATGTGACACGGGTGGTCTACGAGCAGTACTTC	CASSVVTDVTRVVYEQYF
many	TRBJ1-4	TRBV11-2	NA	TGTGCCAGCAGCTCTCCTGGGGGCCTGGCAACTAATGAAAAACTGTTTTTT	CASSSPGGLATNEKLFF
NA	TRBJ2-3	TRBV6-2/TRBV6-3	NA	TGTGCCAGCAGTTACAACGTTGTACCATCCTCTAGCACAGATACGCAGTATTTT	CASSYNVVPSSSTDTQYF
few	TRBJ1-1	TRBV29-1	NA	TGCAGCGTCCGACCAGCGAACACTGAAGCTTTCTTT	CSVRPANTEAFF
many	TRBJ2-2	TRBV6-5	TRBD2	TGTGCCAGCAGTGACAACTATAGCGGGGGGGCCCGGACCGGGGAGCTGTTTTTT	CASSDNYSGGARTGELFF
few	TRBJ1-2	TRBV6-5	NA	TGTGCCAGCAGTAGCACTTTAGGGATAGTCTATGGCTACACCTTC	CASSSTLGIVYGYTF
NA	TRBJ2-2	TRBV7-9	NA	TGTGCCAGCAGCTCCCCCCATACCGGGGAGCTGTTTTTT	CASSSPHTGELFF
few	TRBJ1-4	TRBV19	NA	TGTGCCAGCCGGATCAACAGGGCAACTAATGAAAAACTGTTTTTT	CASRINRATNEKLFF
NA	TRBJ1-1	TRBV12-3/TRBV12-4	NA	TGTGCCAGCAGCTTGATGGACAAGAACACTGAAGCTTTCTTT	CASSLMDKNTEAFF
many	TRBJ2-3	TRBV7-2	NA	TGTGCCAGCAGCTTGGAAGATACGCAGTATTTT	CASSLEDTQYF
NA	TRBJ1-5	TRBV12-3/TRBV12-4	TRBD1	TGTGCCAGCGGGCAGGGGGCCCGGAATCAGCCCCAGCATTTT	CASGQGARNQPQHF
few	TRBJ2-1	TRBV11-2	NA	TGTGCCAGCAGCTTAGGCTACAGGGTGAGCAATGAGCAGTTCTTC	CASSLGYRVSNEQFF
many	TRBJ1-1	TRBV9	NA	TGTGCCAGCAGCGTAATAAGGGGGGACACTGAAGCTTTCTTT	CASSVIRGDTEAFF
NA	TRBJ2-3	TRBV7-8	TRBD1	TGTGCCAGCAGAGACAGGGCGGGCCCCACAGATACGCAGTATTTT	CASRDRAGPTDTQYF
NA	TRBJ2-3	TRBV12-3/TRBV12-4	NA	TGTGCCAGCACCCCAGGGAATACGCAGTATTTT	CASTPGNTQYF
NA	TRBJ2-1	TRBV20-1	NA	TGCAGTGCTAGAGCCGTTGACAATGAGCAGTTCTTC	CSARAVDNEQFF
NA	TRBJ1-1	TRBV30	TRBD1	TGTGCCTGGAGGGGGGACAGGGCTGAAGCTTTCTTT	CAWRGDRAEAFF
NA	TRBJ2-2	TRBV12-3/TRBV12-4	NA	TGTGCCAGCAGCACGAATGTACAGGGAAGGGAGCTGTTTTTT	CASSTNVQGRELFF
NA	TRBJ1-2	TRBV28	NA	TGTGCCAGCAGACCGACTAACTATGGCTACACCTTC	CASRPTNYGYTF
NA	TRBJ2-1	TRBV11-3	NA	TGTGCCAGCAGCGGTCCGGGCAGGGCTAATGAGCAGTTCTTC	CASSGPGRANEQFF
many	TRBJ2-7	TRBV9	NA	TGTGCCAGCCGGGACACCCAAACCTACGAGCAGTACTTC	CASRDTQTYEQYF
few	TRBJ1-1	TRBV7-2	NA	TGTGCCAGCAGCCTTAGTAGCACTGAAGCTTTCTTT	CASSLSSTEAFF
few	TRBJ1-2	TRBV2	NA	TGTGCCATTCGAGCTCCGGGACAAAACTATGGCTACACCTTC	CAIRAPGQNYGYTF
many	TRBJ1-1	TRBV12-3/TRBV12-4	NA	TGTGCCAGCAGTCTATACACTGAAGCTTTCTTT	CASSLYTEAFF
few	TRBJ2-1	TRBV6-6	NA	TGTGCCAGCAGGCGGGGTGGCGACAATGAGCAGTTCTTC	CASRRGGDNEQFF
few	TRBJ1-2	TRBV29-1	NA	TGCAGCATACGGACAGCCTATGGCTACACCTTC	CSIRTAYGYTF
many	TRBJ1-1	TRBV10-3	TRBD1	TGTGCCAGTGGGACAGATAACACTGAAGCTTTCTTT	CASGTDNTEAFF
few	TRBJ2-7	TRBV27	TRBD1	TGTGCCAGCAGTTTACTAGCTGGGGACAGCTCCTACGAGCAGTACTTC	CASSLLAGDSSYEQYF
many	TRBJ1-1	TRBV7-8	NA	TGTGCCAGCAGCTTTCATGACAACTGGGGGGAACAAGCTTTCTTT	CASSFHDNWGEQAFF
NA	TRBJ1-1	TRBV6-6	NA	TGTGCCAGCAGTCTCCGGGGCGTCAACACTGAAGCTTTCTTT	CASSLRGVNTEAFF
few	TRBJ1-6	TRBV14	TRBD1	TGTGCCAGCAGCCCAAGAGGACAGGGCGATAATTCACCCCTCCACTTT	CASSPRGQGDNSPLHF
NA	TRBJ2-2	TRBV3-1	TRBD1	TGTGCCAGTGGGGACAGCTCCTACACCGGGGAGCTGTTTTTT	CASGDSSYTGELFF
many	TRBJ2-1	TRBV28	NA	TGTGCCAGCACGGTAGCGAATGAGCAGTTCTTC	CASTVANEQFF
many	TRBJ2-7	TRBV15	NA	TGTGCCACCAGCAGAGATATGGGTGAGATGGGGTACTTC	CATSRDMGEMGYF
NA	TRBJ2-1	TRBV5-1	NA	TGCGCCAGCAGCCCTCGGACTTCTCACAATGAGCAGTTCTTC	CASSPRTSHNEQFF
many	TRBJ2-7	TRBV29-1	NA	TGCAGCGTTGAAGAGCCCAGGGGCAACTCTCGAGACTTC	CSVEEPRGNSRDF